The rows below give T cell receptor beta chains drawn from one sample of a study of post-analysis software for immune sequencing data. MiXCR was run by TCRdb on the PCR reads, yielding one entry per CDR3 protein. The sample contains more than 450,000 distinct CDR3 sequences, about 44% of which appear only once. The sample taken for sequencing was blood. These receptors were obtained from a girl between 10 and 17 years old with multiple sclerosis. Both conserved end residues are part of each CDR3. A D gene is named only where the DNA matches it firmly. Clone size is given for some rows only: seen once, a few or many times, or a class if the clone is expanded.

d_gene: TRBD1
v_gene: TRBV5-1
abundance: .
j_gene: TRBJ2-5
CDR3aa: CASSSRTGSQETQYF
CDR3nt: TGCGCCAGCAGCTCCAGGACAGGGTCTCAAGAGACCCAGTACTTC

d_gene: .
v_gene: TRBV10-3
abundance: .
j_gene: TRBJ2-5
CDR3aa: CAISESSAVGQYF
CDR3nt: TGTGCCATCAGTGAGTCTAGCGCAGTTGGCCAGTACTTC

d_gene: .
v_gene: TRBV30
abundance: few
j_gene: TRBJ1-1
CDR3aa: CAWNLRGGLRKNTEAFF
CDR3nt: TGTGCCTGGAACCTCAGAGGGGGTTTAAGAAAAAACACTGAAGCTTTCTTT

d_gene: TRBD1
v_gene: TRBV20-1
abundance: .
j_gene: TRBJ2-5
CDR3aa: CSATKPGQGMGTQYF
CDR3nt: TGCAGTGCCACAAAACCGGGACAGGGCATGGGGACCCAGTACTTC

d_gene: .
v_gene: TRBV6-5
abundance: .
j_gene: TRBJ1-5
CDR3aa: CASSYSGAEGGFQPQHF
CDR3nt: TGTGCCAGCAGTTACTCGGGGGCGGAAGGAGGGTTCCAGCCCCAGCATTTT

d_gene: .
v_gene: TRBV30
abundance: few
j_gene: TRBJ1-1
CDR3aa: CAWSVSGYTEAFF
CDR3nt: TGTGCCTGGAGTGTTTCGGGATACACTGAAGCTTTCTTT

d_gene: .
v_gene: TRBV11-2
abundance: .
j_gene: TRBJ2-1
CDR3aa: CASSLGVLYNEQFF
CDR3nt: TGTGCCAGCAGCTTAGGAGTCCTCTACAATGAGCAGTTCTTC

d_gene: TRBD1
v_gene: TRBV7-2
abundance: .
j_gene: TRBJ1-2
CDR3aa: CASSLAGGQGVYGYTF
CDR3nt: TGTGCCAGCAGCTTAGCAGGGGGACAGGGTGTCTATGGCTACACCTTC

d_gene: TRBD1
v_gene: TRBV5-1
abundance: .
j_gene: TRBJ1-1
CDR3aa: CASSPTGVEAEAFF
CDR3nt: TGCGCCAGCAGCCCGACAGGGGTCGAGGCTGAAGCTTTCTTT

d_gene: TRBD1
v_gene: TRBV19
abundance: .
j_gene: TRBJ1-2
CDR3aa: CASSMIRQGGDYGYTF
CDR3nt: TGTGCCAGTAGTATGATCCGACAGGGCGGCGACTATGGCTACACCTTC

d_gene: .
v_gene: TRBV29-1
abundance: few
j_gene: TRBJ2-1
CDR3aa: CSVEVFSVEGNEQFF
CDR3nt: TGCAGCGTTGAAGTGTTCTCTGTCGAGGGCAATGAGCAGTTCTTC

d_gene: TRBD2
v_gene: TRBV2
abundance: .
j_gene: TRBJ2-3
CDR3aa: CASSFRTSSDTQYF
CDR3nt: TGTGCCAGTAGCTTCCGGACTAGTTCAGATACGCAGTATTTT